Listed here are 20 T cell receptor beta chains from one sample, sequenced in a study of PD-1 blockade in classical Hodgkin lymphoma. The time point: newly diagnosed, previously untreated cHL patient sample. Libraries were prepared by immunoSEQ multiplex PCR; TCRdb keeps only in-frame clonotypes and omits some of them. The sample yields fewer than 40,000 clones, 90% to 95% seen once. The sample taken for sequencing was peripheral blood mononuclear cells (PBMCs). These receptor sequences come from a human donor with classical Hodgkin lymphoma.

The rearrangement uses TRBV28 and TRBJ1-2, with D possibly matching TRBD1 (6 bases). In germline, CDR1 is MDHEN, CDR2 SYDVKM. The CDR3 runs to 16 residues. V lost 5 bases and J lost 1, with 17 bases in between. CDR3 in amino acids: CASSLIGQSLNYGYTF. The CDR3 DNA reads as TGTGCCAGCAGTCTTATTGGACAGTCACTTAACTATGGCTACACCTTC.

The chain is built from TRBV7-9 and TRBJ2-7, with 10 positions matching TRBD1. The CDR3 has 16 amino acids. CDR1 SEHNR and CDR2 FQNEAQ come from the germline V gene (reference sequence). The trim removed 4 bases at V and 2 bases at J, leaving 8 bases unmatched. CDR3 nucleotides: TGTGCCAGCAGCTCCCCGACAGGGGGCGCCGCCTACGAGCAGTACTTC. Its translation is CASSSPTGGAAYEQYF.

The CDR3 protein is CASRRGGDGYTF. Written as DNA, the CDR3 is TGCGCCAGCAGACGGGGGGGAGATGGCTACACCTTC. The chain links TRBV23-1 to TRBJ1-2; D may be TRBD1 (5 bases). TRBV23-1 belongs to the ORF category, with a function that is uncertain. CDR3 length: 12 residues. The germline V and J ends were trimmed by 6 bases and 6 bases, with 11 bases remaining between them.

The chain employs TRBV5-1 and TRBJ2-3, with a weak D call TRBD2 (6 bases). V dropped 1 base and J dropped 2 bases, with 17 bases sitting between them. The CDR3 is 17 residues long. Germline loops: CDR1 SGHRS, CDR2 YFSETQ. CDR3 in amino acids: CASSLYGGGPPTDTQYF. CDR3 nucleotides: TGCGCCAGCAGCTTGTATGGGGGAGGCCCCCCCACAGATACGCAGTATTTT.

The chain couples TRBV19 to TRBJ2-1, with 7 bases aligning to TRBD2. The V and J ends lost 7 bases and 7 bases, in that order; junction bases with no gene match: 13. The CDR3 loop spans 15 amino acids. Germline V gene data show CDR1 as LNHDA and CDR2 as SQIVND (reference sequence). Here the CDR3 DNA reads TGTGCCAGTACCCGTGGGGGGGAGACCATAAATGAGCAGTTCTTC. Translating gives CASTRGGETINEQFF.

The chain carries TRBV7-2 and TRBJ2-2; no firm D call. Germline CDR1 is SGHTA and CDR2 is FQGNSA. The length of the CDR3 is 15 residues. Trimming cost V 10 bases and J 5 bases, with 20 bases left between them. For the CDR3, the DNA is TGTGCCACCCCGCAAGCCCCCTCCGGGACCGGGGAGCTGTTTTTT. Its protein product is CATPQAPSGTGELFF.

V usage is TRBV4-1 and J usage is TRBJ1-4; D not resolved. The CDR3 runs to 15 residues. Germline CDR1 reads MGHRA; CDR2 reads YSYEKL. The V end lost 4 bases, the J end lost 6 bases, and 15 bases lay between the germline ends. CDR3 loop: CASSRGEGRDEKLFF. The CDR3 bases are TGCGCCAGCAGCCGAGGTGAAGGGCGGGATGAAAAACTGTTTTTT.

This chain connects TRBV6-1 to TRBJ1-5; 9 nucleotides line up with TRBD1. The CDR3 consists of 14 residues. CDR1 and CDR2 (germline): MNHNS, SASEGT. The ends lost 6 bases at V and 11 bases at J; junction bases unmatched: 11. The CDR3 DNA reads as TGTGCCAGCAGGGAGACAGGGGGTCGGTTGGCCCAGCATTTT. Its protein is CASRETGGRLAQHF.

The rearrangement uses TRBV27 and TRBJ2-1; D unclear. The germline gives CDR1 MNHEY, CDR2 SMNVEV (reference sequence). CDR3 length: 16 amino acids. Trimming took 0 bases from V and 1 from J, leaving 10 bases between them. The CDR3 reads CASSLSGVTSYNEQFF. CDR3 DNA sequence: TGTGCCAGCAGTTTATCTGGGGTCACTTCCTACAATGAGCAGTTCTTC.

This sequence joins TRBV7-8 and TRBJ1-5; a possible D gene is TRBD1 (5 bases). V was shortened by 1 base and J by 6 bases, with 10 bases between the two germline ends. This CDR3 spans 14 amino acids. Germline V gene data show CDR1 as SGHVS and CDR2 as FQNEAQ. The CDR3 spells CASSLVGGGQPQHF. CDR3 nucleotide sequence: TGTGCCAGCAGCTTAGTGGGGGGGGGTCAGCCCCAGCATTTT. The whole variable domain, remainder taken from reference TRBV7-8 and TRBJ1-5, is GAGVSQSPRYKVAKRGQDVALRCDPISGHVSLFWYQQALGQGPEFLTYFQNEAQLDKSGLPSDRFFAERPEGSVSTLKIQRTQQEDSAVYLCASSLVGGGQPQHFGDGTRLSIL.

The CDR3 DNA follows: TGTGCCAGCAGCTTAGGACAGGGGGCCATGAACACTGAAGCTTTCTTT. It yields the protein CASSLGQGAMNTEAFF. V and J are TRBV5-4 and TRBJ1-1; 11 nucleotides align to TRBD1. Germline V gene lookup returns CDR1 SGHNT and CDR2 YYREEE (reference sequence). CDR3 size: 16 residues. After removal of 2 bases from V and 0 bases from J, the junction contained 3 bases not matched to a gene.

The V and J genes are TRBV5-1 and TRBJ2-1; 9 bases line up with TRBD1. The CDR3 has 16 amino acids. V lost 1 base and J lost 4; bases outside the gene matches: 6. The germline V gene has CDR1 SGHRS and CDR2 YFSETQ. CDR3 sequence: CASSLYTGGGYNEQFF. The CDR3 DNA reads TGCGCCAGCAGCTTGTATACAGGGGGCGGGTACAATGAGCAGTTCTTC.

The CDR3 region is CASSSTDTSKQAFF. CDR3 DNA: TGTGCCAGCAGTTCGACGGACACCTCTAAACAAGCTTTCTTT. The rearrangement links TRBV6-5 to TRBJ1-1; maybe TRBD1 (5 bases). The CDR3 runs to 14 residues. Germline V gene lookup returns CDR1 MNHEY and CDR2 SVGAGI. V gave up 4 bases and J gave up 9 bases, with 18 bases separating them.

The J gene is TRBJ2-5, the V gene TRBV7-6, with TRBD2 matching over 7 bases. The CDR3 has 15 amino acids. Germline-derived CDR1 and CDR2 are SGHVS and FNYEAQ. Losses at the gene ends were 8 bases for V and 0 bases for J; bases not matched to a gene: 9. In nucleotides, the CDR3 is TGTGCCAGCGGTTTGAGCGGGGCCTACCAAGAGACCCAGTACTTC. Translating gives CASGLSGAYQETQYF.

Notes on this clone: The junction shows a germline mismatch at one end, possibly a read error. V gene TRBV7-7 combines with J gene TRBJ2-2; 9 nucleotides align to TRBD2. Germline CDR1 reads SSHAT; CDR2 reads FNYEAQ (reference sequence). The CDR3 has 15 amino acids. For the CDR3, the DNA is TGTGCCAGCAGCAAAGGACTAGCGAATACCGGGGAGCTGTTTTTT. Its translation: CASSKGLANTGELFF. Full variable domain (missing parts from reference TRBV7-7 and TRBJ2-2): GAGVSQSPRYKVTKRGQDVTLRCDPISSHATLYWYQQALGQGPEFLTYFNYEAQPDKSGLPSDRFSAERPEGSISTLTIQRTEQRDSAMYRCASSKGLANTGELFFGEGSRLTVL.

This rearrangement joins TRBV29-1 to TRBJ1-1; D uncertain. CDR1 and CDR2 (germline): SQVTM, ANQGSEA. V lost 6 bases to trimming and J lost 11 bases, with 16 bases between them. The CDR3 is made up of 11 amino acids. DNA of the CDR3: TGCAGCGTCGCCGGGGAGGTCAGGGCTTTCTTT. Its protein is CSVAGEVRAFF.

The gene calls are TRBV7-3 and TRBJ1-1, with a possible D match to TRBD1 (6 bases). The V gene lost 3 bases and the J gene lost 7 bases, with 9 bases spanning the gap. Per germline, CDR1 SGHTA and CDR2 FQGTGA. The CDR3 spans 12 residues. CDR3 sequence (DNA): TGTGCCAGCAGCTTGGGGGCGGGTGAAGCTTTCTTT. Translation gives CASSLGAGEAFF.

The V gene is TRBV5-1, the J gene TRBJ2-5; the D gene could be TRBD1 or TRBD2 (5 bases each). Trimming pared 1 base from V and 3 bases from J, leaving 10 bases between. CDR3 size: 14 residues. Germline loops: CDR1 SGHRS, CDR2 YFSETQ. The CDR3 is CASSLSGREETQYF. The CDR3 coding sequence is TGCGCCAGCAGCTTGTCGGGACGAGAAGAGACCCAGTACTTC.

The chain is built from TRBV30 and TRBJ2-3; TRBD2 matches at 10 bases. V gave up 3 bases and J gave up 3 bases; unmatched junction bases: 3. Germline CDR1 is GTSNPN and CDR2 is SVGIG (reference sequence). The CDR3 runs 14 residues. The CDR3 protein is CAWRERGGTDTQYF. The CDR3 DNA is TGTGCCTGGAGGGAGCGGGGGGGGACAGATACGCAGTATTTT.

To note about this clone: Additional DNA sequences in this sample encode the identical CDR3. The CDR3: CASSQDVPYEQYF. DNA of the CDR3: TGCGCCAGCAGCCAAGACGTGCCCTACGAGCAGTACTTC. The V call is TRBV4-3, the J call TRBJ2-7, with D uncertain. CDR1 and CDR2 (germline): LGHNA, YSLEER. The CDR3 loop spans 13 amino acids. The germline V and J ends were trimmed by 0 bases and 2 bases, with 5 bases remaining between them.